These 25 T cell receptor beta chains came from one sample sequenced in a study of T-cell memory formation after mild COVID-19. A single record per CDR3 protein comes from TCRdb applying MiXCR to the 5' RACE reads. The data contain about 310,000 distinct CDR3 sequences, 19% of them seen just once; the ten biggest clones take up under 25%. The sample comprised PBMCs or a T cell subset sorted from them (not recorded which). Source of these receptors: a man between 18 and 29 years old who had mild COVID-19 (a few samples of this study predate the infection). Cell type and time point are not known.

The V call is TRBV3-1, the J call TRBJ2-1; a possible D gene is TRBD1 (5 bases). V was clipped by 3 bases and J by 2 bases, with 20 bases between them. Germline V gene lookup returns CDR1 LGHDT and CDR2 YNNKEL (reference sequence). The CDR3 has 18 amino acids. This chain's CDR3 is CASSQPKQAMMAYNEQFF. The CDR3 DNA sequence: TGTGCCAGCAGCCAGCCGAAACAGGCCATGATGGCCTACAATGAGCAGTTCTTC.

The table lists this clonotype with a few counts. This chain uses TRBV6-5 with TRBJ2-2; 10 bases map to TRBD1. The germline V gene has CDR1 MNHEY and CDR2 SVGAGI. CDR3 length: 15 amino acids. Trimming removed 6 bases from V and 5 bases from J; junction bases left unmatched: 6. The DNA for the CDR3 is TGTGCCAGCAGAAGGGGACAGGGGACGACCGGGGAGCTGTTTTTT. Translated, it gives CASRRGQGTTGELFF.

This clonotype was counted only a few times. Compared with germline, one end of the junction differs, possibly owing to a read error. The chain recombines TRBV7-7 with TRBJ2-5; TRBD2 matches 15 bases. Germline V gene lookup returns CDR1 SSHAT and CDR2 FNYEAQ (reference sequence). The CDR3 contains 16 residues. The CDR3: CASSSWTSGGAETQYF. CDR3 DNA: TGTGCTAGCAGCTCCTGGACTAGCGGGGGGGCGGAGACCCAGTACTTC.

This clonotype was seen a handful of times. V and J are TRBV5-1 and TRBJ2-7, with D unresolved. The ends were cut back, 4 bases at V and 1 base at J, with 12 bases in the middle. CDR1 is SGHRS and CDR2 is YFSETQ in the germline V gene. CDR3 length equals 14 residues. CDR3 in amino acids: CASSPRPPSYEQYF. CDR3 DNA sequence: TGCGCCAGCAGCCCCCGGCCCCCATCCTACGAGCAGTACTTC. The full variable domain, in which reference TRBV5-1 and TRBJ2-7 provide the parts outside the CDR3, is KAGVTQTPRYLIKTRGQQVTLSCSPISGHRSVSWYQQTPGQGLQFLFEYFSETQRNKGNFPGRFSGRQFSNSRSEMNVSTLELGDSALYLCASSPRPPSYEQYFGPGTRLTVT.

The CDR3 protein is CASSFSPGSEQFF. CDR3 bases: TGTGCCAGCAGTTTTTCCCCCGGGAGTGAGCAGTTCTTC. This chain connects TRBV27 to TRBJ2-1, with D possibly being TRBD2 (6 bases). Germline V gene lookup returns CDR1 MNHEY and CDR2 SMNVEV (reference sequence). The CDR3 is 13 amino acids. V dropped 3 bases and J dropped 9 bases, with 12 bases sitting between them.

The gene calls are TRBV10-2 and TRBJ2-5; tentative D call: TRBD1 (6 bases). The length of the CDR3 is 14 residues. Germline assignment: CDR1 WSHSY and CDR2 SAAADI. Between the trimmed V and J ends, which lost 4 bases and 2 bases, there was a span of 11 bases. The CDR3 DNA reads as TGCGCCAGCAGTGGACAGGCCCCTCAAGAGACCCAGTACTTC. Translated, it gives CASSGQAPQETQYF.

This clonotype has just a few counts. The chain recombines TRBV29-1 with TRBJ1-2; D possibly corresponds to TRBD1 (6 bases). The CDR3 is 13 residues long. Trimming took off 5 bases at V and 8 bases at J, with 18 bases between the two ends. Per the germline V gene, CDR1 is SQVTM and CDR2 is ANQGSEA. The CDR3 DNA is TGCAGCGTTTTGGAAGTAACCCAGGGGGGCTACACCTTC. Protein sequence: CSVLEVTQGGYTF.

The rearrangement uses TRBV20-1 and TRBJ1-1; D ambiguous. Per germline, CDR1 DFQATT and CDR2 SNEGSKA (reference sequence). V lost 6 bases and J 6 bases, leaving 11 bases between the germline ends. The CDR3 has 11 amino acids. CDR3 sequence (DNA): TGCAGTGCGCGGGCGTCCGCTGAAGCTTTCTTT. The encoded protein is CSARASAEAFF.

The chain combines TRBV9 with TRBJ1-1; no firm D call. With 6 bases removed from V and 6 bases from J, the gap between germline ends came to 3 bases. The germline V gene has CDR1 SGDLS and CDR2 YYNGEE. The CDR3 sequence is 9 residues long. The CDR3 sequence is CASKAEAFF. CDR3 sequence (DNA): TGTGCCAGCAAAGCTGAAGCTTTCTTT. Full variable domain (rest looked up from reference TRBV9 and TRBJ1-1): DSGVTQTPKHLITATGQRVTLRCSPRSGDLSVYWYQQSLDQGLQFLIQYYNGEERAKGNILERFSAQQFPDLHSELNLSSLELGDSALYFCASKAEAFFGQGTRLTVV.

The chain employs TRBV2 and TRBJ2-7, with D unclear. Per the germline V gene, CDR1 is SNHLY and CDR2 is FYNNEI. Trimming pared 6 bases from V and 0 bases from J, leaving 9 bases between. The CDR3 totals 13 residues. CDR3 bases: TGTGCCAGCAGCCGACTGCCCTCCTACGAGCAGTACTTC. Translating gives CASSRLPSYEQYF.

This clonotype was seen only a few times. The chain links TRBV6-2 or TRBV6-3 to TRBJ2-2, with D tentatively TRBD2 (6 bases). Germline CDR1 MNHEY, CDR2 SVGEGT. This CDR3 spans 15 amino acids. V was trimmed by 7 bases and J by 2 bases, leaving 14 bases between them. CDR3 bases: TGTGCCAGCACCCCCGCCGGGGGTAACACCGGGGAGCTGTTTTTT. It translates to CASTPAGGNTGELFF.

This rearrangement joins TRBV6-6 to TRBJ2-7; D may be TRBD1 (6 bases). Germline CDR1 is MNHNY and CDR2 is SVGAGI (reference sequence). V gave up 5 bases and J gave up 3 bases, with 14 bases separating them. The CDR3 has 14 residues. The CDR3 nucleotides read TGTGCCAGCAGTAAACAGGGCGGACTCTACGAGCAGTACGTC. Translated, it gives CASSKQGGLYEQYV.

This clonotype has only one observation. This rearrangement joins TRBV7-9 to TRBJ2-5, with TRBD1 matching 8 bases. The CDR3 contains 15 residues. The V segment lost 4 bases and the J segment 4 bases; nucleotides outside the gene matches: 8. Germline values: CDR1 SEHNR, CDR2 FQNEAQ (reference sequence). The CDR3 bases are TGTGCCAGCAGCTCAACCGGGACAGGCGGAGAGACCCAGTACTTC. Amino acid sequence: CASSSTGTGGETQYF.

The CDR3 reads CASRSGQPDSSPLHF. CDR3 bases: TGCGCCAGCAGATCCGGACAGCCTGACAGTTCACCCCTCCACTTT. The rearrangement uses TRBV5-1 and TRBJ1-6; D may be TRBD1 (6 bases). The ends were cut back, 5 bases at V and 9 bases at J, with 18 bases in the middle. The CDR3 covers 15 residues. Germline values: CDR1 SGHRS, CDR2 YFSETQ.

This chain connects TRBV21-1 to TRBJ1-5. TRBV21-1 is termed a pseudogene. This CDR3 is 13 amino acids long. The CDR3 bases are TGTGCCAGCCAGTGGAATAGCAATCAGCCCCAGCATTTT. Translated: CASQWNSNQPQHF.

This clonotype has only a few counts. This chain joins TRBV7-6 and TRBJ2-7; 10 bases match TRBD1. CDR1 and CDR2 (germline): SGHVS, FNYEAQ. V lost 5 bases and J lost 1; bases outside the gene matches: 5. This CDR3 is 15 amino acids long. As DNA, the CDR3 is TGTGCCAGCAGCGCCGGGACAGGGGCATCCTACGAGCAGTACTTC. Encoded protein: CASSAGTGASYEQYF.

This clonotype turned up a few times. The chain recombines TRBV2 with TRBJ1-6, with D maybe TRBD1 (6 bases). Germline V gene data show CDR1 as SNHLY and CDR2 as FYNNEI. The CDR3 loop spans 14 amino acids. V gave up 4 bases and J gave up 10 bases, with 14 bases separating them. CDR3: CASSGQEASSPLHF. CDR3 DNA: TGTGCCAGCAGTGGACAGGAAGCTTCCTCACCCCTCCACTTT.

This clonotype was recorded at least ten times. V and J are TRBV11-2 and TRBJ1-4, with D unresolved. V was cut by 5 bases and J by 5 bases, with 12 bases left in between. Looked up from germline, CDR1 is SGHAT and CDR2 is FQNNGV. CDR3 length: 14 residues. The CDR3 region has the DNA TGTGCCAGCAGCCCTAGGCAGTGGAATGAAAAACTGTTTTTT. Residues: CASSPRQWNEKLFF. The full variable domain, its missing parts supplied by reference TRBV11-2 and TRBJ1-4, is EAGVAQSPRYKIIEKRQSVAFWCNPISGHATLYWYQQILGQGPKLLIQFQNNGVVDDSQLPKDRFSAERLKGVDSTLKIQPAKLEDSAVYLCASSPRQWNEKLFFGSGTQLSVL.

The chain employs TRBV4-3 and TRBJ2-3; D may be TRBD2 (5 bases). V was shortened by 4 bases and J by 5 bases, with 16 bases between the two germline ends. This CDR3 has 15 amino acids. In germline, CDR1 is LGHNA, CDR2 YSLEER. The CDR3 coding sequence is TGCGCCAGCAGCCCAAGTTGGAGCGGCTTAGATACGCAGTATTTT. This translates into CASSPSWSGLDTQYF.

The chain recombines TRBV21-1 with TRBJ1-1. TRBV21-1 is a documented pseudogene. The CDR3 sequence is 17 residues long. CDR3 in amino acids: CASSKSGRGKVSTEAFF. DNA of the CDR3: TGTGCCAGCAGCAAATCAGGGAGGGGGAAAGTTAGCACTGAAGCTTTCTTT.

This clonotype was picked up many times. The DNA of the CDR3 is TGTGCCAGCAGCTTGACAGGGGAGAGGTCCCAGTACTTC. It yields the protein CASSLTGERSQYF. The chain recombines TRBV7-6 with TRBJ2-5; 8 nucleotides align to TRBD1. The CDR3 extends over 13 amino acids. Germline V gene data show CDR1 as SGHVS and CDR2 as FNYEAQ. The trim removed 3 bases at V and 9 bases at J, leaving 6 bases unmatched.

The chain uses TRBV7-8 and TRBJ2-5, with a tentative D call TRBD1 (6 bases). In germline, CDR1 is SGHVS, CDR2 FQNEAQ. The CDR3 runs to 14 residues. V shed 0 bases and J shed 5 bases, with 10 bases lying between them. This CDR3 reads CASSLAPRGETQYF. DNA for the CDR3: TGTGCCAGCAGCTTAGCGCCCAGGGGCGAGACCCAGTACTTC.

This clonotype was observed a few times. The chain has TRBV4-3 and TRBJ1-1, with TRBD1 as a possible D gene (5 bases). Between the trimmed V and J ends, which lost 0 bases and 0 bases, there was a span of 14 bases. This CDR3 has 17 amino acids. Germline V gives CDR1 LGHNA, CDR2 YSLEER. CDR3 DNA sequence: TGCGCCAGCAGCCAAGATCGACAGACCCCGGTGAACACTGAAGCTTTCTTT. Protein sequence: CASSQDRQTPVNTEAFF.

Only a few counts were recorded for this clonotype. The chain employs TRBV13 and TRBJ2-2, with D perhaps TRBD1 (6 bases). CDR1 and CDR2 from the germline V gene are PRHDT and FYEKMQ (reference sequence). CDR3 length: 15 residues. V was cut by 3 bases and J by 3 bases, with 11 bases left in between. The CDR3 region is CASSLGTSYTGELFF. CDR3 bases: TGTGCCAGCAGCTTGGGGACAAGCTACACCGGGGAGCTGTTTTTT.

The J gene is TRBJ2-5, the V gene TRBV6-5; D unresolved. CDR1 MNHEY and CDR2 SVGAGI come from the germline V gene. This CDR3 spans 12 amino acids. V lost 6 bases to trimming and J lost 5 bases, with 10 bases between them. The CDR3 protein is CASRGSTETQYF. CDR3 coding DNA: TGTGCCAGCAGAGGTTCGACTGAGACCCAGTACTTC.